What follows are 30 T cell receptor beta chains derived from one specimen sequenced in a study of PD-L1 blockade in urothelial cancer. Method: immunoSEQ multiplex PCR; TCRdb's copy keeps in-frame clones and lacks some. The profile shows over 100,000 clones, 80% to 95% of them singletons. This sample's time point: peripheral blood 6 weeks after treatment start. The input for sequencing was PBMCs, taken around atezolizumab (anti-PD-L1) treatment. Every receptor here comes from a man aged 55 to 70 with urothelial cancer.

This chain links TRBV7-2 with TRBJ1-2; maybe TRBD1 (6 bases). CDR1 SGHTA and CDR2 FQGNSA come from the germline V gene. CDR3 length equals 16 residues. V lost 4 bases and J 3 bases, leaving 18 bases between the germline ends. The DNA for the CDR3 is TGTGCCAGCAGCTCCTCCGGGACAAGCTACGACTATGGCTACACCTTC. Translating gives CASSSSGTSYDYGYTF. Filled out from reference TRBV7-2 and TRBJ1-2, the complete variable domain reads GAGVSQSPSNKVTEKGKDVELRCDPISGHTALYWYRQSLGQGLEFLIYFQGNSAPDKSGLPSDRFSAERTGGSVSTLTIQRTQQEDSAVYLCASSSSGTSYDYGYTFGSGTRLTVV.

CDR3 protein: CASSVTGEANYGYTF. CDR3 nucleotides: TGTGCCAGCAGCGTGACAGGAGAAGCTAACTATGGCTACACCTTC. V and J are TRBV5-5 and TRBJ1-2; possibly TRBD1 for D (6 bases). Germline V gene data show CDR1 as SGHKS and CDR2 as YYEKEE (reference sequence). This CDR3 is built from 15 residues. Trimming pared 4 bases from V and 0 bases from J, leaving 13 bases between. Full variable domain (remainder filled in from reference TRBV5-5 and TRBJ1-2): DAGVTQSPTHLIKTRGQQVTLRCSPISGHKSVSWYQQVLGQGPQFIFQYYEKEERGRGNFPDRFSARQFPNYSSELNVNALLLGDSALYLCASSVTGEANYGYTFGSGTRLTVV.

V and J are TRBV29-1 and TRBJ2-5; the match to TRBD1 covers 8 bases. The V gene end was trimmed by 3 bases and the J gene end by 3 bases; junction bases not matched to a gene: 6. Germline V CDR1 and CDR2: SQVTM, ANQGSEA. The CDR3 totals 14 residues. The CDR3 sequence is CSVEAGGGEETQYF. In nucleotides, the CDR3 is TGCAGCGTTGAGGCAGGGGGCGGGGAAGAGACCCAGTACTTC.

This chain links TRBV13 with TRBJ2-3, with 7 bases matching TRBD2. Germline trimming cut 4 bases from V and 2 bases from J; bases unmatched to any gene: 12. Germline-derived CDR1 and CDR2 are PRHDT and FYEKMQ (reference sequence). CDR3 length: 17 amino acids. CDR3 amino acids: CASSSDSGPEPTDTQYF. The CDR3 DNA reads TGTGCCAGCAGCTCAGATAGCGGGCCCGAGCCCACAGATACGCAGTATTTT. The complete variable domain, with remaining parts taken from reference TRBV13 and TRBJ2-3, reads AAGVIQSPRHLIKEKRETATLKCYPIPRHDTVYWYQQGPGQDPQFLISFYEKMQSDKGSIPDRFSAQQFSDYHSELNMSSLELGDSALYFCASSSDSGPEPTDTQYFGPGTRLTVL.

This rearrangement joins TRBV4-3 to TRBJ1-5, with D possibly matching TRBD1 (6 bases). This CDR3 spans 13 amino acids. V dropped 4 bases and J dropped 7 bases, with 11 bases sitting between them. Germline V gene sequence: CDR1 LGHNA, CDR2 YSLEER. In nucleotides, the CDR3 is TGCGCCAGCAGCCGAAACAGGGAACAGCCCCAGCATTTT. Its translation: CASSRNREQPQHF.

The rearrangement uses TRBV7-2 and TRBJ2-7, with a weak D call TRBD2 (6 bases). The CDR3 runs to 12 residues. The V end was cut by 5 bases, the J end by 6 bases, with 11 bases between. Per germline, CDR1 SGHTA and CDR2 FQGNSA. The CDR3 bases are TGTGCCAGCAGCATATTAGCGGCCGAGCAGTACTTC. This encodes CASSILAAEQYF.

This clone was counted once. The rearrangement uses TRBV18 and TRBJ2-7, with 8 positions matching TRBD2. CDR1 and CDR2 from the germline V gene are KGHSH and LQKENI. Trimming cost V 3 bases and J 2 bases; bases outside gene matches: 15. This CDR3 is 18 amino acids long. CDR3 in DNA: TGTGCCAGCTCACCTTCGCTCCGGGGAGCGGGGGCTCCCTACGAGCAGTACTTC. This translates into CASSPSLRGAGAPYEQYF.

The chain has TRBV4-3 and TRBJ2-3; TRBD1 agrees at 11 bases. The length of the CDR3 is 14 residues. The junction had 3 bases not matched to a gene; V was cut back by 4 bases and J by 6 bases. Germline values: CDR1 LGHNA, CDR2 YSLEER. CDR3 DNA sequence: TGCGCCAGCAGCCGGGGACAGGGGGGGGATACGCAGTATTTT. As protein: CASSRGQGGDTQYF.

The V and J genes are TRBV28 and TRBJ2-1; maybe TRBD1 (7 bases). CDR3 size: 14 residues. V was clipped by 7 bases and J by 2 bases, with 12 bases between them. Germline CDR1 reads MDHEN; CDR2 reads SYDVKM. The CDR3 here is CASNRGTAYNEQFF. The DNA of the CDR3 is TGTGCCAGCAACCGGGGGACAGCCTACAATGAGCAGTTCTTC.

The V and J genes are TRBV28 and TRBJ1-1, with 10 bases identical to TRBD1. Germline V gives CDR1 MDHEN, CDR2 SYDVKM. J gave up 2 bases and V 2 bases, and 5 bases lay outside the gene matches. This CDR3 region has 16 residues. CDR3 sequence: CASSLDRGLYNTEAFF. As DNA, the CDR3 is TGTGCCAGCAGTTTAGACAGGGGGCTCTATAACACTGAAGCTTTCTTT.

The gene calls are TRBV19 and TRBJ2-3; 7 bases fit TRBD2. This CDR3 contains 14 residues. Trimming removed 6 bases from V and 0 bases from J; junction bases left unmatched: 3. The germline gives CDR1 LNHDA, CDR2 SQIVND (reference sequence). The CDR3 coding sequence is TGTGCCAGTAGCGGGAGGCTCAGCACAGATACGCAGTATTTT. It specifies CASSGRLSTDTQYF.

The chain combines TRBV4-2 with TRBJ1-5; TRBD1 agrees at 7 bases. The CDR3 covers 13 residues. Losses at the gene ends were 8 bases for V and 1 base for J; bases not matched to a gene: 2. The germline V gene encodes CDR1 LGHNA and CDR2 YNFKEQ. The CDR3 is CASQGDSNQPQHF. The CDR3 DNA reads TGTGCCAGCCAGGGGGACAGCAATCAGCCCCAGCATTTT.

The V call is TRBV6-1, the J call TRBJ2-7; TRBD2 agrees at 12 bases. Germline V gene data show CDR1 as MNHNS and CDR2 as SASEGT. J lost 3 bases, V lost 7 bases, and 4 bases had no gene match. CDR3 size: 14 residues. The CDR3 region is CASILTSGGYEQYF. The DNA of the CDR3 is TGTGCCAGCATTTTGACTAGCGGGGGCTACGAGCAGTACTTC.

The chain carries TRBV18 and TRBJ2-7, with TRBD2 identical over 10 bases. This CDR3 has 14 amino acids. Germline V gene lookup returns CDR1 KGHSH and CDR2 LQKENI. Losses at the gene ends were 3 bases for V and 3 bases for J; bases not matched to a gene: 2. The CDR3 reads CASSPGTSVYEQYF. The DNA for the CDR3 is TGTGCCAGCTCACCGGGGACTAGCGTCTACGAGCAGTACTTC.

J is TRBJ2-1 and V is TRBV6-5, with 8 nucleotides matching TRBD2. The germline V gene has CDR1 MNHEY and CDR2 SVGAGI. The J segment lost 3 bases and the V segment lost 6 bases, leaving 4 bases of the junction unmatched. The CDR3 is 14 amino acids. In DNA form, the CDR3 reads TGTGCCAGCAGATCCGGGGGGGGCTACAATGAGCAGTTCTTC. Amino acids: CASRSGGGYNEQFF.

The chain links TRBV2 to TRBJ2-7; TRBD1 aligns across 10 bases. Looked up from germline, CDR1 is SNHLY and CDR2 is FYNNEI. CDR3 length: 13 amino acids. V trimming: 7 bases; J trimming: 6 bases; junction bases outside the gene matches: 6. CDR3 residues: CASKRQGASEQYF. The CDR3 DNA is TGTGCCAGCAAAAGACAGGGGGCGAGCGAGCAGTACTTC.

The chain recombines TRBV2 with TRBJ1-6, with D possibly being TRBD1 (6 bases). This CDR3 is 11 amino acids long. V was clipped by 1 base and J by 14 bases, with 6 bases between them. In germline, CDR1 is SNHLY, CDR2 FYNNEI. CDR3 sequence reads: CASSEEGALHF. The CDR3 DNA reads as TGTGCCAGCAGTGAAGAGGGGGCCCTCCACTTT.

CDR3 loop: CSVESGGREKLFF. The CDR3 nucleotides are TGCAGCGTTGAATCCGGGGGACGCGAAAAACTGTTTTTT. V gene TRBV29-1 combines with J gene TRBJ1-4; D is possibly TRBD1 (5 bases). Between the trimmed V and J ends, which lost 2 bases and 8 bases, there was a span of 12 bases. The CDR3 contains 13 residues. Per germline, CDR1 SQVTM and CDR2 ANQGSEA.

The chain uses TRBV9 and TRBJ2-2; perhaps TRBD2 as D (6 bases). Germline values: CDR1 SGDLS, CDR2 YYNGEE. CDR3 size: 15 residues. Trimming shortened V by 4 bases and J by 4 bases, and 14 bases separated the two germline ends. CDR3 bases: TGTGCCAGCAGCTCAACCGGGACTCCCACCGGGGAGCTGTTTTTT. Translation gives CASSSTGTPTGELFF.

The V and J genes are TRBV5-4 and TRBJ2-1; weak D call: TRBD1 (5 bases). Trimming took off 4 bases at V and 4 bases at J, with 9 bases between the two ends. The CDR3 spans 13 residues. CDR1 and CDR2 (germline): SGHNT, YYREEE (reference sequence). The CDR3 nucleotides read TGTGCCAGCAGCCCGGACACATACAATGAGCAGTTCTTC. This gives the protein CASSPDTYNEQFF.

The count of this clone is one. The chain carries TRBV7-2 and TRBJ2-2; 7 bases line up with TRBD1. In germline, CDR1 is SGHTA, CDR2 FQGNSA. The CDR3 consists of 16 residues. V gave up 2 bases and J gave up 3 bases; unmatched junction bases: 6. The CDR3 coding sequence is TGTGCCAGCAGCTTAAGGGGGCGCCGAGACACCGGGGAGCTGTTTTTT. Protein: CASSLRGRRDTGELFF.

The chain links TRBV5-1 to TRBJ2-2; 10 nucleotides align to TRBD1. Trimming removed 1 base from V and 3 bases from J; junction bases left unmatched: 3. Per the germline V gene, CDR1 is SGHRS and CDR2 is YFSETQ. The CDR3 has 16 residues. The CDR3 protein is CASSLLGTGDTGELFF. The CDR3 region has the DNA TGCGCCAGCAGCTTGCTGGGGACAGGGGACACCGGGGAGCTGTTTTTT.

The V gene is TRBV28, the J gene TRBJ2-1, with 15 bases aligning to TRBD2. CDR3 length: 14 amino acids. The ends lost 8 bases at V and 7 bases at J; junction bases unmatched: 3. Germline loops: CDR1 MDHEN, CDR2 SYDVKM. DNA of the CDR3: TGTGCCAGCGGCGGGACTAGCGGGAGGAATGAGCAGTTCTTC. Protein sequence: CASGGTSGRNEQFF. Full variable domain (remainder filled in from reference TRBV28 and TRBJ2-1): DVKVTQSSRYLVKRTGEKVFLECVQDMDHENMFWYRQDPGLGLRLIYFSYDVKMKEKGDIPEGYSVSREKKERFSLILESASTNQTSMYLCASGGTSGRNEQFFGPGTRLTVL.

The rearrangement uses TRBV4-1 and TRBJ2-7, with TRBD2 matching over 13 bases. CDR1 and CDR2 (germline): MGHRA, YSYEKL. CDR3 length: 16 amino acids. J was trimmed by 3 bases and V by 4 bases; bases with no gene match: 6. The CDR3 here is CASSPGLAGSSYEQYF. As DNA, the CDR3 is TGCGCCAGCAGCCCGGGACTAGCGGGATCGAGCTACGAGCAGTACTTC.

The V gene is TRBV30, the J gene TRBJ2-1; 11 bases are shared with TRBD2. Germline V gene lookup returns CDR1 GTSNPN and CDR2 SVGIG (reference sequence). There are 15 residues in the CDR3. Trimming at V came to 5 bases and at J to 8 bases, leaving 11 bases not matched to a gene. The CDR3 nucleotides read TGTGCCTGGGGCTTAGCGGGAGGGTTAGTGGATGAGCAGTTCTTC. Protein product: CAWGLAGGLVDEQFF.

The chain combines TRBV5-4 with TRBJ2-7, with 7 bases lining up with TRBD2. Germline trimming cut 1 base from V and 0 bases from J; bases unmatched to any gene: 7. CDR1 and CDR2 (germline): SGHNT, YYREEE (reference sequence). The CDR3 extends over 16 amino acids. The CDR3 coding sequence is TGTGCCAGCAGCTTGTTCGGCGGGGGAGGCTCCTACGAGCAGTACTTC. Translated, it gives CASSLFGGGGSYEQYF. Combining the CDR3 with reference TRBV5-4 and TRBJ2-7 gives the whole variable domain ETGVTQSPTHLIKTRGQQVTLRCSSQSGHNTVSWYQQALGQGPQFIFQYYREEENGRGNFPPRFSGLQFPNYSSELNVNALELDDSALYLCASSLFGGGGSYEQYFGPGTRLTVT.

The rearrangement joins TRBV9 to TRBJ2-1, with a possible D match to TRBD2 (5 bases). The V gene lost 0 bases and the J gene lost 0 bases, with 10 bases spanning the gap. In germline, CDR1 is SGDLS, CDR2 YYNGEE. CDR3 length equals 16 residues. The CDR3 DNA reads TGTGCCAGCAGCGTAGGGGCGGGCTACTCCTACAATGAGCAGTTCTTC. Its protein product is CASSVGAGYSYNEQFF.

The chain links TRBV4-2 to TRBJ2-3; 15 bases agree with TRBD2. CDR1 and CDR2 (germline): LGHNA, YNFKEQ. V trimming: 6 bases; J trimming: 3 bases; junction bases outside the gene matches: 7. The CDR3 sequence is 17 residues long. In DNA form, the CDR3 reads TGTGCCAGCAGGGAAGGGACTAGCGGGAGGACAACAGATACGCAGTATTTT. As protein: CASREGTSGRTTDTQYF.

J is TRBJ2-2 and V is TRBV30; D is ambiguous. Trimming removed 0 bases at V and 8 bases at J, with 10 bases between. From germline, CDR1 is GTSNPN and CDR2 SVGIG (reference sequence). The CDR3 covers 13 residues. The chain's CDR3 is CAWSVYGPGELFF. CDR3 coding DNA: TGTGCCTGGAGTGTATATGGGCCAGGGGAGCTGTTTTTT.

The chain joins TRBV19 to TRBJ1-1; no clear D gene. V was pared by 6 bases and J by 0 bases, with 8 bases between. CDR3 length equals 13 residues. Germline V CDR1 and CDR2: LNHDA, SQIVND (reference sequence). CDR3 loop: CASREGVNTEAFF. Written as DNA, the CDR3 is TGTGCCAGTAGGGAAGGAGTGAACACTGAAGCTTTCTTT.